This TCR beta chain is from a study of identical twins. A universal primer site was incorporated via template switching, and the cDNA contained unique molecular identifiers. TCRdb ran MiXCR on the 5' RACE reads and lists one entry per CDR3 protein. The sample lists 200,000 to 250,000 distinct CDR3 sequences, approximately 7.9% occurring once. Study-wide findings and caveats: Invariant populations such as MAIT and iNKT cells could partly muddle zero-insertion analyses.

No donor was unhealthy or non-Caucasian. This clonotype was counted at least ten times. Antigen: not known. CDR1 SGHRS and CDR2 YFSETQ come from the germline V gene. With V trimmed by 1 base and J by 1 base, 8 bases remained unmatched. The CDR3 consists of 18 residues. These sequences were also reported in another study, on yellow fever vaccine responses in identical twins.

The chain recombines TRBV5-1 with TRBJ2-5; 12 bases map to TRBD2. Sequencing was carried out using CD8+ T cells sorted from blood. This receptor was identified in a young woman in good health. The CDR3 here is CASSLWASGRDLQETQYF. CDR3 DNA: TGCGCCAGCAGCTTGTGGGCTAGCGGGAGGGACCTCCAAGAGACCCAGTACTTC.